This T cell receptor beta chain was profiled in a study of lymphopenia after photon versus proton radiotherapy. Sequenced by immunoSEQ multiplex PCR; TCRdb stores in-frame clones only, minus some. The sample lists roughly 40,000 clones, about 80% occurring once. Germline lookup yields CDR1 SGDLS and CDR2 YYNGEE. The CDR3 consists of 15 residues. V gave up 3 bases and J gave up 6 bases; unmatched junction bases: 4. Overall study results and limits: Survival link was tested only in deceased patients; proton benefit remains a possibility. Photon-treated patients lost naive T cells and TCR diversity; proton-treated stayed stable. Post-nadir diversity loss with photons came from oligoclonal expansion, particularly CD8+ Temra cells.

Details on this clone: The antigen remains undetermined.

The sample consisted of peripheral blood, taken from a patient treated with proton-based radiotherapy. The TCR was taken from a woman in her 70s with pancreatic cancer. The J gene is TRBJ2-5, the V gene TRBV9; TRBD2 matches 14 bases. The CDR3: CASSGGTSGGQTQYF. The CDR3 bases are TGTGCCAGCAGCGGCGGGACTAGCGGGGGACAGACCCAGTACTTC.